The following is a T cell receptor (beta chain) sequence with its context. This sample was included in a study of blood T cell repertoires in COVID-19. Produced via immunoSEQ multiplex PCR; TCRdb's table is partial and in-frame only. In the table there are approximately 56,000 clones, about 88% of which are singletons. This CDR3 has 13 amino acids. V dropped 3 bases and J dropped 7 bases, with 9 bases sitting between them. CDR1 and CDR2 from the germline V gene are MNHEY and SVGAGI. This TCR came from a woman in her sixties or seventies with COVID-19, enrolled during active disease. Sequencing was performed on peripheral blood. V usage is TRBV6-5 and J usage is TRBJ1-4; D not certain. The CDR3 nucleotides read TGTGCCAGCAGTTATATTGTCGGTGAAAAACTGTTTTTT. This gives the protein CASSYIVGEKLFF.